This paragraph reports one T cell receptor (beta chain). This receptor's antigen is unknown. The input lacks base qualities; no much larger clone sits a single base away. To estimate absolute template abundance from read counts, synthetic TCR analog templates were spiked into each PCR. The immunoSEQ assay was used to amplify TCRbeta CDR3 regions from genomic DNA with bias-controlled V and J gene primers. Sequencing of rearranged TCRbeta segments was performed at approximately 20X coverage. On the study's bioinformatics: Clustering was used to correct sequencing errors, and CDR3s were annotated against IMGT to assign V, D and J genes. Only productive TCRbeta rearrangements were used in downstream analyses, excluding out-of-frame or stop-codon sequences. Clonality was calculated as one minus the Shannon entropy normalized by the log of the number of unique productive sequences. Fisher's exact test with Benjamini-Hochberg correction, at a threshold of adjusted p below 0.01, was used to find clones that differed between time points or between blood and tumor. TCRdb obtained this table from immuneACCESS and retained in-frame rearrangements with V and J assigned. These tables miss some clones; where compared with another copy, unresolved V genes account for less than half of the shortfall, and the remainder is unexplained. V and J calls plus clone size are reproduced from that table; the DNA served to infer D and trimming. A total of 90,000 to 120,000 clones appear in this sample, about nine tenths of them only once. Around 0.92% of the sample is in the top ten clones.

A cohort of 25 to 30 patients with locally advanced or metastatic urothelial carcinoma, treated at Memorial Sloan Kettering on a trial protocol, was included. Peripheral blood mononuclear cells were collected pretreatment and during treatment, with between 1 and 8 total time points obtained per patient. The Qiagen DNeasy Blood extraction kit was used to purify genomic DNA from total PBMCs and tumor samples. PBMCs were collected pretreatment and during treatment and were isolated and stored as previously described. Its CDR3 holds 15 amino acids, cysteine through phenylalanine. CDR3 DNA only is kept here, 45 bases in frame from base 1. Relative to germline, V is 0 bases shorter and J is 5 bases shorter, with 14 bases between their ends. Sequences SGHRS (CDR1) and YFSETQ (CDR2) are obtained from the germline V gene. The data derive from a study of PD-L1 blockade in urothelial cancer (dated by TCRdb to the late 2010s). With regard to the full study: Therapy was started around 2014 for all patients, and atezolizumab 1,200 mg was administered intravenously every 3 weeks. Blood samples yielded a median of roughly 150,000 T cells and approximately 83,000 unique TCRs, with median clonality 0.080. Patients had an ECOG performance status of 0 or 1 and had received between 0 and 3 prior chemotherapy regimens. The study, an exploratory multi-omic analysis, examined somatic, immune and clinical correlates of response to PD-L1 blockade with atezolizumab in urothelial cancer. Nine patients reached durable clinical benefit, while about 20 patients did not. In the same patients, pretreatment tumors underwent whole exome sequencing and RNA sequencing in addition to TCR sequencing. Blood samples were analyzed at two time points: 3 weeks after treatment start (second dose) and 6 weeks after treatment start. Around 29 patients had pretreatment blood TCR-seq, roughly 24 had at least one posttreatment blood collection, and roughly 24 had tumor TCR-seq. About 90% of the roughly 30 patients were identified as males with urothelial cancer of bladder origin, and a prior smoking history was reported by 18 of 29 patients. Durable clinical benefit meant progression-free survival longer than 6 months, and TCR features were also tested against progression-free and overall survival. Pretreatment tumor samples, along with matched peripheral blood serially collected before and after atezolizumab treatment, were subjected to TCR sequencing. Here is what the overall study found, with its caveats: Improved progression-free and overall survival was found to be associated with pretreatment peripheral blood TCR clonality below the median. Because the sample size was small (n ≈ 29) and many exploratory analyses were performed, the results are intended to be hypothesis-generating. Greater expansion of tumor-associated TCR clones in peripheral blood 3 weeks after the start of treatment was observed in patients with durable benefit (n of about 21, p = 0.022).

The sequence was collected from a woman aged 80 or older with urothelial cancer. The sample was PBMCs, taken around atezolizumab (anti-PD-L1) treatment. Here the chain combines TRBV5-1 and TRBJ1-2; the D segment cannot be called with confidence. The DNA sequence is as follows: TGCGCCAGCAGCTTGGAACCGGGGAGAAATTATGGCTACACCTTC. The translation is CASSLEPGRNYGYTF.